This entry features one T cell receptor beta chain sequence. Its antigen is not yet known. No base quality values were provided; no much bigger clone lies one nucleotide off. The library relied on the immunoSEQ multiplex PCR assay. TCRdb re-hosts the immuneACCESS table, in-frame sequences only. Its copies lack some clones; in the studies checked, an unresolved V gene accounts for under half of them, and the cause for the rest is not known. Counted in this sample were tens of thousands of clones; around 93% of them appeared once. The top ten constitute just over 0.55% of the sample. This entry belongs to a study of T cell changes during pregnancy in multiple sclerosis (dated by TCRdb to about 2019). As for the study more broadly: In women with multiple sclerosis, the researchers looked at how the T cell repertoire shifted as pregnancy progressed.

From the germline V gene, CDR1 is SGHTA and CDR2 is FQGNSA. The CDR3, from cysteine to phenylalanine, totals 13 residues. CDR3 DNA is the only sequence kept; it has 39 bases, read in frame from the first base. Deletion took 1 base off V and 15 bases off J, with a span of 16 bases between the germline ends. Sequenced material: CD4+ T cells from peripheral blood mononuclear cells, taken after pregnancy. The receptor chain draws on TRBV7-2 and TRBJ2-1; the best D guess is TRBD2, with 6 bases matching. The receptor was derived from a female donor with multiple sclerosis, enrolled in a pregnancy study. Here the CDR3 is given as CASSLVRGKLGFF. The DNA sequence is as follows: TGTGCCAGCAGCTTAGTTCGCGGGAAACTTGGGTTCTTC. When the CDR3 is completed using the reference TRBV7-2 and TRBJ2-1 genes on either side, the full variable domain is GAGVSQSPSNKVTEKGKDVELRCDPISGHTALYWYRQSLGQGLEFLIYFQGNSAPDKSGLPSDRFSAERTGGSVSTLTIQRTQQEDSAVYLCASSLVRGKLGFFGPGTRLTVL.